One and the same sample provided the 32 T cell receptor beta chains below, sequenced in a study of cytomegalovirus exposure and HLA in healthy donors. The primer mix had 60 Vbeta and 13 Jbeta primers. Profiling relied on immunoSEQ multiplex PCR, and the TCRdb table lists in-frame clones only, not all of them. The top ten hold 5.5% to 8.5% of the sample, which has roughly 140,000 clones, approximately 80% seen once. Sequencing input: PBMCs. Source of these receptors: a woman between 50 and 59 years old in good health and CMV-seropositive.

The chain joins TRBV7-9 to TRBJ2-1; the match to TRBD2 covers 8 bases. Germline CDR1 reads SEHNR; CDR2 reads FQNEAQ (reference sequence). V dropped 5 bases and J dropped 9; count of bases not matched to a gene: 15. The CDR3 is 16 amino acids. CDR3 coding DNA: TGTGCCAGCAGCCCCGGACTGAGCGGGGGAATTGGTGAGCAGTTCTTC. Its translation: CASSPGLSGGIGEQFF.

V and J are TRBV9 and TRBJ1-1; D ambiguous. CDR3 length: 16 amino acids. The germline gives CDR1 SGDLS, CDR2 YYNGEE. The germline V and J ends were trimmed by 0 bases and 1 base, with 13 bases remaining between them. CDR3 coding DNA: TGTGCCAGCAGCGTAGGGGATACTAGATCGAACACTGAAGCTTTCTTT. Protein sequence: CASSVGDTRSNTEAFF.

The V gene is TRBV4-3, the J gene TRBJ1-4; D is uncertain. This CDR3 spans 14 amino acids. CDR1 and CDR2 (germline): LGHNA, YSLEER. The ends were cut back, 5 bases at V and 12 bases at J, with 19 bases in the middle. The CDR3 nucleotides are TGCGCCAGCAGCTTTGGTCGGGGAACGGGAGAACTGTTTTTT. Translating gives CASSFGRGTGELFF.

The chain is built from TRBV7-6 and TRBJ2-2; TRBD2 matches at 9 bases. CDR1 and CDR2 (germline): SGHVS, FNYEAQ. CDR3 length: 17 residues. Trimming cost V 0 bases and J 0 bases; bases outside gene matches: 2. CDR3 sequence (DNA): TGTGCCAGCAGCTTAGCGCGGGGGGGCCCGAACACCGGGGAGCTGTTTTTT. Its protein is CASSLARGGPNTGELFF.

V usage is TRBV2 and J usage is TRBJ2-3; 10 bases line up with TRBD2. CDR1 and CDR2 from the germline V gene are SNHLY and FYNNEI. The V segment lost 7 bases and the J segment 2 bases; nucleotides outside the gene matches: 3. The CDR3 is made up of 14 amino acids. The DNA for the CDR3 is TGTGCCAGCAACGGACTAGCGGACACAGATACGCAGTATTTT. This sequence encodes CASNGLADTDTQYF.

As DNA, the CDR3 is TGTGCCAGCAGCCCACAAGGGGGGGATTACTACGAGCAGTACTTC. It yields the protein CASSPQGGDYYEQYF. The chain carries TRBV7-2 and TRBJ2-7, with a weak D call TRBD2 (7 bases). Germline V CDR1 and CDR2: SGHTA, FQGNSA. The length of the CDR3 is 15 residues. The ends were cut back, 5 bases at V and 3 bases at J, with 17 bases in the middle.

The chain employs TRBV5-4 and TRBJ1-6; unclear D gene. Deletions cut 0 bases from V and 7 bases from J, with 5 bases between. Germline V gene data show CDR1 as SGHNT and CDR2 as YYREEE (reference sequence). The CDR3 has 13 residues. CDR3 DNA: TGTGCCAGCAGCTTGGCCGAGAATTCACCCCTCCACTTT. Translated: CASSLAENSPLHF.

This clone was observed once. The V call is TRBV5-1, the J call TRBJ2-3, with 7 positions matching TRBD1. The CDR3 loop spans 15 amino acids. V trimming: 1 base; J trimming: 2 bases; junction bases outside the gene matches: 4. CDR1 is SGHRS and CDR2 is YFSETQ in the germline V gene. CDR3 in amino acids: CASSLMGQLTDTQYF. In DNA form, the CDR3 reads TGCGCCAGCAGCTTGATGGGACAGCTCACAGATACGCAGTATTTT.

The chain is built from TRBV27 and TRBJ2-7, with 7 bases identical to TRBD1. V shed 4 bases and J 1 base; nucleotides not matched to a gene: 4. Germline V gene lookup returns CDR1 MNHEY and CDR2 SMNVEV (reference sequence). This CDR3 region has 14 residues. CDR3: CASSWTGLSYEQYF. The CDR3 DNA follows: TGTGCCAGCAGTTGGACAGGACTTTCCTACGAGCAGTACTTC.

The chain uses TRBV7-9 and TRBJ1-4; tentative D call: TRBD1 (6 bases). V shed 3 bases and J shed 2 bases, with 13 bases lying between them. This CDR3 spans 16 amino acids. Germline V gene data show CDR1 as SEHNR and CDR2 as FQNEAQ (reference sequence). CDR3 loop: CASSFSDRRTNEKLFF. Written as DNA, the CDR3 is TGTGCCAGCAGCTTTTCCGACAGGAGGACTAATGAAAAACTGTTTTTT.

The gene calls are TRBV9 and TRBJ1-6; 9 bases line up with TRBD1. Germline lookup yields CDR1 SGDLS and CDR2 YYNGEE. CDR3 length: 18 amino acids. The ends lost 3 bases at V and 9 bases at J; junction bases unmatched: 16. CDR3 DNA sequence: TGTGCCAGCAGCGACGGGACAGGGTCGCCCACTCTGATTTCACCCCTCCACTTT. Translating it yields CASSDGTGSPTLISPLHF. The variable domain in full, with the rest retrieved from reference TRBV9 and TRBJ1-6, is DSGVTQTPKHLITATGQRVTLRCSPRSGDLSVYWYQQSLDQGLQFLIQYYNGEERAKGNILERFSAQQFPDLHSELNLSSLELGDSALYFCASSDGTGSPTLISPLHFGNGTRLTVT.

CDR3 sequence (DNA): TGCGCCAGCAGCCAAGGGAGGACAGGGGCCATAAACTATGGCTACACCTTC. Its translation is CASSQGRTGAINYGYTF. V is TRBV4-1 and J is TRBJ1-2, with 9 positions matching TRBD1. Germline assignment: CDR1 MGHRA and CDR2 YSYEKL. The CDR3 has 17 residues. Losses at the gene ends were 1 base for V and 2 bases for J; bases not matched to a gene: 8.

This chain joins TRBV9 and TRBJ1-2, with D uncertain. From germline, CDR1 is SGDLS and CDR2 YYNGEE. Trimming left V 0 bases short and J 8 bases short, with 20 bases between. The CDR3 contains 16 residues. CDR3 loop: CASSVVSAALGAGYTF. The CDR3 nucleotides are TGTGCCAGCAGCGTAGTATCAGCGGCGTTGGGAGCCGGCTACACCTTC.

This sequence joins TRBV4-1 and TRBJ2-1; D unresolved. Trimming left V 0 bases short and J 13 bases short, with 7 bases between. This CDR3 has 11 residues. The germline V gene encodes CDR1 MGHRA and CDR2 YSYEKL. The CDR3 here is CASSQEGPQFF. The CDR3, as DNA: TGCGCCAGCAGCCAAGAGGGCCCCCAGTTCTTC.

This clone was recorded once. This chain joins TRBV15 and TRBJ2-7, with 9 bases matching TRBD1. The CDR3 length is 16 residues. Germline CDR1 is LNHNV and CDR2 is YYDKDF (reference sequence). J gave up 5 bases and V 3 bases, and 11 bases lay outside the gene matches. The CDR3 DNA sequence: TGTGCCACCAGCAGCCCGGGACAGGGAACAAGAAACGAGCAGTACTTC. Translation: CATSSPGQGTRNEQYF.

The chain carries TRBV30 and TRBJ2-1; weak D call: TRBD2 (6 bases). V lost 4 bases to trimming and J lost 0 bases, with 13 bases between them. The germline V gene has CDR1 GTSNPN and CDR2 SVGIG (reference sequence). The CDR3 is 15 residues long. CDR3 DNA sequence: TGTGCCTGGACAGCGGGTGAGAGCTCCTACAATGAGCAGTTCTTC. Its translation is CAWTAGESSYNEQFF.

V usage is TRBV10-2 and J usage is TRBJ1-2; TRBD1 might be the D (6 bases). This CDR3 comprises 12 residues. Trimming took off 5 bases at V and 2 bases at J, with 6 bases between the two ends. Per germline, CDR1 WSHSY and CDR2 SAAADI. CDR3 residues: CASSTGNYGYTF. The CDR3 DNA follows: TGCGCCAGCAGTACAGGGAACTATGGCTACACCTTC.

V and J are TRBV14 and TRBJ1-5; 7 nucleotides line up with TRBD1. Trimming at V came to 4 bases and at J to 2 bases, leaving 8 bases not matched to a gene. This CDR3 is built from 16 residues. Germline V CDR1 and CDR2: SGHDN, FVKESK. This chain's CDR3 is CASSPQGPIRNQPQHF. DNA for the CDR3: TGTGCCAGCAGCCCACAGGGGCCGATCCGCAATCAGCCCCAGCATTTT.

V gene TRBV5-1 combines with J gene TRBJ2-7, with D maybe TRBD1 (6 bases). The CDR3 length is 14 residues. V lost 0 bases and J lost 4, with 11 bases in between. Germline CDR1 SGHRS, CDR2 YFSETQ. CDR3 coding DNA: TGCGCCAGCAGCTTGGGACCACAGGGTTACGAGCAGTACTTC. Translation: CASSLGPQGYEQYF. The whole variable domain, filled in from reference TRBV5-1 and TRBJ2-7, reads KAGVTQTPRYLIKTRGQQVTLSCSPISGHRSVSWYQQTPGQGLQFLFEYFSETQRNKGNFPGRFSGRQFSNSRSEMNVSTLELGDSALYLCASSLGPQGYEQYFGPGTRLTVT.

The chain uses TRBV2 and TRBJ1-3, with TRBD1 matching 7 bases. CDR1 and CDR2 (germline): SNHLY, FYNNEI. The V gene end was trimmed by 3 bases and the J gene end by 4 bases; junction bases not matched to a gene: 3. The CDR3 length is 14 residues. DNA for the CDR3: TGTGCCAGCAGTGATAGACAGGGAGGAAACACCATATATTTT. Encoded protein: CASSDRQGGNTIYF.

This clone has only a few counts. The gene calls are TRBV7-9 and TRBJ1-1; tentative D call: TRBD1 (6 bases). Per germline, CDR1 SEHNR and CDR2 FQNEAQ (reference sequence). V was cut by 9 bases and J by 8 bases, with 19 bases left in between. The CDR3 extends over 13 amino acids. The CDR3 here is CASQGSGTSEAFF. DNA for the CDR3: TGTGCCAGTCAGGGGTCAGGTACATCCGAAGCTTTCTTT.

This sequence joins TRBV21-1 and TRBJ1-2; the table's D call TRBD1 went unverified against the DNA. TRBV21-1 corresponds to a pseudogene. This CDR3 is 15 amino acids long. CDR3 nucleotide sequence: TGTGCCAGCAGCAAAGGATCCTGCAGGGGGCGAACTTTCACCTTC. Protein product: CASSKGSCRGRTFTF.

On this clone itself: The same CDR3 can be traced to other DNA sequences in this sample. The J gene is TRBJ2-7, the V gene TRBV2, with 8 bases aligning to TRBD1. CDR1 and CDR2 from the germline V gene are SNHLY and FYNNEI. V was clipped by 7 bases and J by 7 bases; unmatched bases: 9. The CDR3 totals 13 residues. CDR3: CASTGQGVHEQYF. The DNA for the CDR3 is TGTGCCAGCACTGGACAGGGAGTCCATGAGCAGTACTTC.

The chain employs TRBV27 and TRBJ2-7; 7 bases map to TRBD1. The CDR3 is 16 amino acids. V trimming: 6 bases; J trimming: 0 bases; junction bases outside the gene matches: 11. The V gene's germline CDR1 is MNHEY and CDR2 SMNVEV (reference sequence). CDR3 bases: TGTGCCAGCAGCTCCGTGACAGGGTTTGGCTCCTACGAGCAGTACTTC. It is translated as CASSSVTGFGSYEQYF.

This clone was observed a handful of times. This rearrangement joins TRBV7-9 to TRBJ2-1; TRBD2 aligns across 9 bases. This CDR3 is built from 14 residues. Per the germline V gene, CDR1 is SEHNR and CDR2 is FQNEAQ (reference sequence). Trimming removed 4 bases from V and 4 bases from J; junction bases left unmatched: 2. Here the CDR3 reads CASSSRGGYNEQFF. The CDR3 DNA is TGTGCCAGCAGCTCGCGGGGGGGTTACAATGAGCAGTTCTTC.

On this clone itself: Other nucleotide sequences in the sample specify the same CDR3. This chain joins TRBV30 and TRBJ1-5; 9 nucleotides line up with TRBD1. Germline V gives CDR1 GTSNPN, CDR2 SVGIG (reference sequence). Trimming took 0 bases from V and 6 from J; bases not matched to a gene: 3. This CDR3 is built from 14 residues. Here the CDR3 reads CAWSVTGGGQPQHF. CDR3 in DNA: TGTGCCTGGAGTGTCACAGGGGGCGGTCAGCCCCAGCATTTT.

This chain connects TRBV4-3 to TRBJ2-3; a weak D match, TRBD2 (7 bases). The CDR3 runs 15 residues. Trimming stripped 0 bases from V and 4 bases from J, with 11 bases between. Germline-derived CDR1 and CDR2 are LGHNA and YSLEER. The CDR3 here is CASSQERGPADTQYF. Written as DNA, the CDR3 is TGCGCCAGCAGCCAAGAGCGGGGGCCGGCAGATACGCAGTATTTT.

V is TRBV5-1 and J is TRBJ2-3; D is unclear. CDR3 length: 14 residues. The V gene's germline CDR1 is SGHRS and CDR2 YFSETQ. Trimming cost V 1 base and J 2 bases, with 8 bases left between them. The CDR3 loop reads CASSLLYFTDTQYF. The CDR3 DNA reads TGCGCCAGCAGCTTGTTGTACTTCACAGATACGCAGTATTTT.

This clone was counted a single time. This chain connects TRBV4-2 to TRBJ1-1; 11 bases match TRBD1. The trim removed 0 bases at V and 6 bases at J, leaving 3 bases unmatched. The length of the CDR3 is 15 residues. The germline V gene encodes CDR1 LGHNA and CDR2 YNFKEQ. CDR3 sequence reads: CASSQDRTGGPEAFF. CDR3 in DNA: TGTGCCAGCAGCCAAGATCGGACAGGGGGCCCTGAAGCTTTCTTT.

V gene TRBV6-5 combines with J gene TRBJ1-3; D unclear. The V gene's germline CDR1 is MNHEY and CDR2 SVGAGI. The CDR3 has 16 residues. Trimming took off 2 bases at V and 1 base at J, with 12 bases between the two ends. CDR3 coding DNA: TGTGCCAGCAGTTACCGGGGAGGGCCTTCTGGAAACACCATATATTTT. Translated: CASSYRGGPSGNTIYF.

The chain employs TRBV6-5 and TRBJ2-2, with 7 bases aligning to TRBD1. With 6 bases clipped from V and 3 bases from J, the junction kept 4 bases outside the gene matches. CDR3 size: 14 residues. CDR1 MNHEY and CDR2 SVGAGI come from the germline V gene. As DNA, the CDR3 is TGTGCCAGCAGGCCGGGACAGTACACCGGGGAGCTGTTTTTT. As protein: CASRPGQYTGELFF.

V is TRBV6-5 and J is TRBJ1-6, with TRBD1 matching 7 bases. CDR1 is MNHEY and CDR2 is SVGAGI in the germline V gene. This CDR3 contains 14 residues. After removal of 2 bases from V and 7 bases from J, the junction contained 2 bases not matched to a gene. CDR3: CASSYQGVNSPLHF. CDR3 nucleotides: TGTGCCAGCAGTTACCAGGGGGTCAATTCACCCCTCCACTTT.